This T cell receptor beta chain is drawn from a study of identical twins. A universal primer site was incorporated via template switching, and the cDNA contained unique molecular identifiers. TCRdb fed the 5' RACE reads into MiXCR, producing one record per CDR3 protein. The sample contains under 250,000 distinct CDR3 sequences, 6% to 8.5% of which appear only once. Germline assignment: CDR1 ENHRY and CDR2 SYGVKD. The CDR3 loop spans 18 amino acids. V lost 0 bases to trimming and J lost 4 bases; unmatched junction nucleotides: 4. The same specimen was also included in a second study, on yellow fever vaccine responses in identical twins.

The sample comprised CD8+ T cells sorted from blood. The clonotype originates from a woman aged 18-29 years in good health. The J gene is TRBJ2-1, the V gene TRBV10-3; TRBD2 matches at 15 bases. The CDR3 nucleotides read TGTGCCATCAGTGAGTCGGGACTAGCGGGAGGTCTATACAATGAGCAGTTCTTC. Translating gives CAISESGLAGGLYNEQFF.